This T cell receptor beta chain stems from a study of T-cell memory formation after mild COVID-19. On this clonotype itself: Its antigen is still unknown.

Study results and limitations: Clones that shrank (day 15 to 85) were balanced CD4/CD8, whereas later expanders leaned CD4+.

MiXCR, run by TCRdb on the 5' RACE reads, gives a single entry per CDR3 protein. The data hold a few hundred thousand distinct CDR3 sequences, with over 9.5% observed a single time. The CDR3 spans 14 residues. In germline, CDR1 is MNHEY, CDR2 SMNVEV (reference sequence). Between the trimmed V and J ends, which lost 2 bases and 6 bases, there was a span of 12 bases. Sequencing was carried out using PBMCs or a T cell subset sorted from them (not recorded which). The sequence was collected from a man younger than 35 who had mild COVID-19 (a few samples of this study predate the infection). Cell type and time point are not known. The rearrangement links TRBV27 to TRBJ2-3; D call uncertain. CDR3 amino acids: CASSLGVPYDTQYF. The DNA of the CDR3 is TGTGCCAGCAGTTTAGGGGTACCCTACGATACGCAGTATTTT.